A single sample is the source of the 5 T cell receptor beta chains below, sequenced in a study of technical replicates of blood from several donors. Profiled with immunoSEQ multiplex PCR; TCRdb holds only in-frame clones, not every one. The table has 67,000 or so clones, 80% to 95% seen once. Material: T cells isolated from PBMCs. Receptors were obtained from a human donor in good health.

Only one count was recorded for this clone. CDR3 sequence reads: CASTTGGQPQHF. As DNA, the CDR3 is TGTGCCAGTACGACAGGGGGCCAGCCCCAGCATTTT. This chain connects TRBV27 to TRBJ1-5; 10 bases match TRBD1. CDR3 size: 12 residues. Germline CDR1 is MNHEY and CDR2 is SMNVEV (reference sequence). Trimming took 9 bases from V and 7 from J; bases not matched to a gene: 3.

A word on this clone: At one end the junction does not follow the germline gene, possibly because of a read error. J is TRBJ2-3 and V is TRBV19; D call uncertain. This CDR3 is built from 14 residues. CDR1 and CDR2 (germline): LNHDA, SQIVND (reference sequence). The chain's CDR3 is CASSIGSSTDTQYF. CDR3 DNA sequence: TGTGCCAGTAGCATAGGCAGTAGCACAGATACGCAGTATTTT.

The chain carries TRBV25-1 and TRBJ1-3; 7 bases match TRBD1. J was trimmed by 2 bases and V by 8 bases; bases with no gene match: 0. Per the germline V gene, CDR1 is MGHDK and CDR2 is SYGVNS. The CDR3 sequence is 12 residues long. For the CDR3, the DNA is TGTGCCAGCCAGGGGGCTGGAAACACCATATATTTT. It encodes CASQGAGNTIYF. Together with reference TRBV25-1 and TRBJ1-3, the CDR3 gives the full variable domain: EADIYQTPRYLVIGTGKKITLECSQTMGHDKMYWYQQDPGMELHLIHYSYGVNSTEKGDLSSESTVSRIRTEHFPLTLESARPSHTSQYLCASQGAGNTIYFGEGSWLTVV.

The chain uses TRBV7-7 and TRBJ2-6; D gene ambiguous. V dropped 5 bases and J dropped 0 bases, with 5 bases sitting between them. The V gene's germline CDR1 is SSHAT and CDR2 FNYEAQ (reference sequence). The CDR3 loop spans 14 amino acids. The CDR3 loop reads CASSPSSGANVLTF. The CDR3 DNA sequence: TGTGCCAGCAGCCCGAGCTCTGGGGCCAACGTCCTGACTTTC. The whole variable domain, filled in from reference TRBV7-7 and TRBJ2-6, reads GAGVSQSPRYKVTKRGQDVTLRCDPISSHATLYWYQQALGQGPEFLTYFNYEAQPDKSGLPSDRFSAERPEGSISTLTIQRTEQRDSAMYRCASSPSSGANVLTFGAGSRLTVL.

The chain has TRBV19 and TRBJ1-1; TRBD1 matches at 8 bases. Trimming removed 6 bases from V and 3 bases from J; junction bases left unmatched: 6. Germline assignment: CDR1 LNHDA and CDR2 SQIVND (reference sequence). This CDR3 is built from 14 residues. For the CDR3, the DNA is TGTGCCAGTAGACCGACAGGGGCGCACACTGAAGCTTTCTTT. Translation gives CASRPTGAHTEAFF. Full variable domain (rest looked up from reference TRBV19 and TRBJ1-1): DGGITQSPKYLFRKEGQNVTLSCEQNLNHDAMYWYRQDPGQGLRLIYYSQIVNDFQKGDIAEGYSVSREKKESFPLTVTSAQKNPTAFYLCASRPTGAHTEAFFGQGTRLTVV.